This T cell receptor beta chain stems from a study of blood T cell repertoires in COVID-19. Study-level information: Samples came from the United States, Italy and Spain, spanning acute and convalescent COVID-19. T cells, B-cell-depleted T cells, or PBMCs supplied cDNA or gDNA.

V lost 4 bases to trimming and J lost 0 bases; unmatched junction nucleotides: 4. The CDR3 is made up of 17 amino acids. Germline V gives CDR1 ENHRY, CDR2 SYGVKD. Original handling: Using reference gene primer amplification, nucleated cell counts were estimated. Some clones are missing from TCRdb's copy, which holds only in-frame ones; the method was immunoSEQ multiplex PCR. V and J calls and clone size follow that table, whereas D and trimming were derived from the DNA. This table holds around 240,000 clones, 65% to 90% found once. The TCR sequence derives from a woman in her forties or fifties with acute or convalescent COVID-19. Sequenced: peripheral blood. V gene TRBV10-3 combines with J gene TRBJ2-2; 11 bases map to TRBD2. The chain's CDR3 is CAISGGLAVANTGELFF. The CDR3 bases are TGTGCCATCAGTGGGGGACTAGCGGTCGCGAACACCGGGGAGCTGTTTTTT.